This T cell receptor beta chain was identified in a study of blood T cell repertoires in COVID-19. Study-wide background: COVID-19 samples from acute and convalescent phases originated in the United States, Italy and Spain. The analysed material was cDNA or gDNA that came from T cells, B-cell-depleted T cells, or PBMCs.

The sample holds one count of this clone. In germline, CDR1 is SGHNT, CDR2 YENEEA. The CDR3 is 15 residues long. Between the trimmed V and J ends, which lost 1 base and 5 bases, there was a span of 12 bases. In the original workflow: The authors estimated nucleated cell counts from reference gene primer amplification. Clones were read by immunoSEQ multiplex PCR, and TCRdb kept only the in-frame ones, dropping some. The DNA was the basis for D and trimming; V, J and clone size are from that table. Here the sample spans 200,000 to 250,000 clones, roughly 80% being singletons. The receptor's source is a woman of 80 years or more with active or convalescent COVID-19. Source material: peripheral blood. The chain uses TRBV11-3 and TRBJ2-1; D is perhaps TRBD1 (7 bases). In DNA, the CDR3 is TGTGCCAGCAGCTTAGGGGGGGACAGAAACAATGAGCAGTTCTTC. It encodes CASSLGGDRNNEQFF.